Presented here are 31 T cell receptor beta chains from one specimen sequenced in a study of T cells in Graves' hyperthyroidism and ophthalmopathy. RNA transcripts yielded amplified TCR beta CDR3 regions. The HTBI primer set was used in a first-round RT-PCR of the TCR CDR3. TCRdb recomputed calls from the multiplex PCR reads with MiXCR, one row per CDR3 protein. The sample carries 480,000 or so distinct CDR3 sequences, approximately 48% recorded once. Input material: peripheral blood or thyroid tissue (not recorded which). These receptors originate from an adult woman with Graves' disease, either hyperthyroidism or ophthalmopathy (not recorded which).

The gene calls are TRBV20-1 and TRBJ2-3; D not resolved. CDR1 is DFQATT and CDR2 is SNEGSKA in the germline V gene (reference sequence). CDR3 length equals 13 residues. Trimming stripped 5 bases from V and 1 base from J, with 10 bases between. CDR3 loop: CSAPFGRTDTQYF. The CDR3 DNA follows: TGCAGTGCTCCGTTCGGACGCACAGATACGCAGTATTTT.

Regarding this clonotype: The CDR3 does not close with the conserved phenylalanine or tryptophan, likely indicating a read error. Because the CDR3's place on the DNA is in doubt, the DNA is left out and the CDR3 is given as listed by TCRdb. The chain uses TRBV2 and TRBJ2-5; TRBD1 is taken as the D call from the table, unchecked against the DNA. Counting both end residues, the CDR3 totals 17 amino acids. Germline V gene sequence: CDR1 SNHLY, CDR2 FYNNEI. This chain's CDR3 is CASSETGVGTHGYTFGS.

This sequence joins TRBV12-3 or TRBV12-4 and TRBJ2-7; D call uncertain. CDR3 length: 15 amino acids. Trimming stripped 6 bases from V and 7 bases from J, with 22 bases between. Here the CDR3 reads CASSPQGVSVREQYF. The CDR3 coding sequence is TGTGCCAGCAGCCCCCAAGGAGTCTCTGTACGAGAGCAGTACTTC.

The V and J genes are TRBV10-3 and TRBJ2-2; the match to TRBD1 covers 7 bases. V shed 10 bases and J 4 bases; nucleotides not matched to a gene: 9. Germline CDR1 and CDR2: ENHRY and SYGVKD. The length of the CDR3 is 14 residues. The CDR3 nucleotides are TGTGCCACCCCGACAGGGTTGAGCACCGGGGAGCTGTTTTTT. It translates to CATPTGLSTGELFF.

The genes are TRBV6-6 and TRBJ1-2, with a weak D call TRBD1 (5 bases). The ends were cut back, 5 bases at V and 10 bases at J, with 11 bases in the middle. The CDR3 consists of 11 residues. Germline lookup yields CDR1 MNHNY and CDR2 SVGAGI (reference sequence). The CDR3 spells CASSATADYTF. The CDR3 DNA is TGTGCCAGCAGTGCGACAGCTGACTACACCTTC.

Only a few counts were recorded for this clonotype. This chain connects TRBV7-9 to TRBJ1-1, with D possibly matching TRBD1 (6 bases). The CDR3 runs 14 residues. Trimming left V 5 bases short and J 4 bases short, with 14 bases between. Germline assignment: CDR1 SEHNR and CDR2 FQNEAQ (reference sequence). DNA of the CDR3: TGTGCCAGCAGCGCCAACAGGGTGGGCACTGAAGCTTTCTTT. Translated: CASSANRVGTEAFF.

The CDR3, as DNA: TGTGCCAGCAGCCAGGGGGACCCTTACGAGCAGTACTTC. Its translation: CASSQGDPYEQYF. The V gene is TRBV7-4, the J gene TRBJ2-7; TRBD1 matches at 7 bases. The length of the CDR3 is 13 residues. Germline lookup yields CDR1 SGHVT and CDR2 SQSDAQ. J was trimmed by 4 bases and V by 5 bases; bases with no gene match: 5.

Many counts were recorded for this clonotype. This rearrangement joins TRBV2 to TRBJ1-1; 7 bases line up with TRBD1. Germline V gene lookup returns CDR1 SNHLY and CDR2 FYNNEI. The CDR3 totals 14 residues. V dropped 6 bases and J dropped 1; count of bases not matched to a gene: 5. Here the CDR3 reads CASRRDSPNTEAFF. CDR3 coding DNA: TGTGCCAGCAGGAGGGACAGCCCGAACACTGAAGCTTTCTTT.

The chain couples TRBV7-2 to TRBJ2-7, with a possible D match to TRBD2 (6 bases). The germline V gene encodes CDR1 SGHTA and CDR2 FQGNSA. The CDR3 runs 15 residues. V gave up 5 bases and J gave up 6 bases, with 20 bases separating them. CDR3: CASSPNHLRGSEQYF. CDR3 bases: TGTGCCAGCAGCCCCAATCACCTGCGGGGAAGCGAGCAGTACTTC.

This chain joins TRBV24-1 and TRBJ1-5; D possibly corresponds to TRBD1 (5 bases). CDR1 and CDR2 (germline): KGHDR, SFDVKD. The CDR3 has 13 amino acids. V lost 8 bases, J lost 11 bases, and 18 bases lay in between. This CDR3 reads CATTTGCQETQHF. The CDR3 DNA sequence: TGTGCCACCACAACAGGCTGCCAAGAGACCCAGCATTTT.

The V and J genes are TRBV9 and TRBJ2-7; D not certain. CDR1 SGDLS and CDR2 YYNGEE come from the germline V gene. CDR3 length equals 14 residues. Trimming took off 3 bases at V and 3 bases at J, with 13 bases between the two ends. The CDR3 loop is CASSADRYSYEQYF. In nucleotides, the CDR3 is TGTGCCAGCAGCGCCGACCGTTACAGCTACGAGCAGTACTTC.

This clonotype was seen repeatedly, ten times or more. CDR3 sequence reads: CSARGPSQAFF. CDR3 DNA: TGCAGTGCTAGAGGACCCTCCCAGGCTTTCTTT. The V and J genes are TRBV20-1 and TRBJ1-1, with no clear D. Trimming left V 1 base short and J 11 bases short, with 11 bases between. This CDR3 is built from 11 residues. Looked up from germline, CDR1 is DFQATT and CDR2 is SNEGSKA (reference sequence).

The V call is TRBV10-3, the J call TRBJ2-5; tentatively, D is TRBD1 (6 bases). The CDR3 has 14 amino acids. Germline CDR1 and CDR2: ENHRY and SYGVKD. V dropped 10 bases and J dropped 3 bases, with 18 bases sitting between them. This CDR3 is CATRIGGQKETQYF. CDR3 bases: TGTGCCACAAGGATAGGGGGACAAAAAGAGACCCAGTACTTC.

This clonotype was counted a few times. The V gene is TRBV7-8, the J gene TRBJ2-2; 7 bases are a match to TRBD2. This CDR3 spans 17 amino acids. From germline, CDR1 is SGHVS and CDR2 FQNEAQ. The junction had 5 bases not matched to a gene; V was cut back by 1 base and J by 0 bases. This chain's CDR3 is CASSLVGGSTNTGELFF. DNA of the CDR3: TGTGCCAGCAGCTTAGTGGGCGGGAGTACGAACACCGGGGAGCTGTTTTTT.

This clonotype was counted many times. The rearrangement links TRBV20-1 to TRBJ2-7; 12 nucleotides line up with TRBD2. The CDR3 sequence is 14 residues long. Germline V gene lookup returns CDR1 DFQATT and CDR2 SNEGSKA (reference sequence). V shed 1 base and J 10 bases; nucleotides not matched to a gene: 8. CDR3 DNA: TGCAGTGCTAGAGCGGCTAGCGGGAGGGCGAATCAGTACTTC. It is translated as CSARAASGRANQYF.

This clonotype came up many times. The chain recombines TRBV20-1 with TRBJ2-2; the match to TRBD2 covers 8 bases. The junction had 3 bases not matched to a gene; V was cut back by 3 bases and J by 3 bases. Germline lookup yields CDR1 DFQATT and CDR2 SNEGSKA (reference sequence). The CDR3 has 14 amino acids. CDR3 sequence reads: CSASQREYTGELFF. The CDR3 nucleotides are TGCAGTGCTAGTCAGCGGGAGTACACCGGGGAGCTGTTTTTT.

This clonotype was counted only a few times. V and J are TRBV28 and TRBJ1-1; D might be TRBD1 (6 bases). The length of the CDR3 is 15 residues. Per the germline V gene, CDR1 is MDHEN and CDR2 is SYDVKM. Trimming took 5 bases from V and 0 from J, leaving 13 bases between them. The CDR3 DNA sequence: TGTGCCAGCAGTCCTACAGGGAACATGAACACTGAAGCTTTCTTT. Its protein is CASSPTGNMNTEAFF.

In this sample, this clonotype turned up many times. The chain is built from TRBV14 and TRBJ1-2; TRBD1 agrees at 7 bases. CDR1 and CDR2 from the germline V gene are SGHDN and FVKESK. The CDR3 consists of 13 residues. The trim removed 4 bases at V and 7 bases at J, leaving 6 bases unmatched. DNA of the CDR3: TGTGCCAGCAGCCTTACCAGGGGGGGTGGCTACACCTTC. This codes for CASSLTRGGGYTF.

The chain has TRBV7-6 and TRBJ2-3, with D perhaps matching TRBD1 (5 bases). Germline values: CDR1 SGHVS, CDR2 FNYEAQ. CDR3 length: 15 residues. The ends were cut back, 5 bases at V and 2 bases at J, with 14 bases in the middle. The chain's CDR3 is CASSRQYSFTDTQYF. CDR3 coding DNA: TGTGCCAGCAGCCGACAGTATTCCTTCACAGATACGCAGTATTTT.

In this sample, this clonotype turned up many times. The chain employs TRBV7-9 and TRBJ1-3; 8 bases agree with TRBD1. CDR1 is SEHNR and CDR2 is FQNEAQ in the germline V gene (reference sequence). CDR3 length equals 14 residues. V dropped 3 bases and J dropped 11; count of bases not matched to a gene: 9. CDR3: CASSLAQGDFSIYF. CDR3 bases: TGTGCCAGCAGCTTGGCACAGGGGGATTTCTCCATATATTTT. Combining the CDR3 with reference TRBV7-9 and TRBJ1-3 gives the whole variable domain DTGVSQNPRHKITKRGQNVTFRCDPISEHNRLYWYRQTLGQGPEFLTYFQNEAQLEKSRLLSDRFSAERPKGSFSTLEIQRTEQGDSAMYLCASSLAQGDFSIYFGEGSWLTVV.

The chain employs TRBV15 and TRBJ2-5; 10 bases line up with TRBD2. Germline V CDR1 and CDR2: LNHNV, YYDKDF (reference sequence). CDR3 length: 16 amino acids. The trim removed 5 bases at V and 5 bases at J, leaving 11 bases unmatched. The CDR3 sequence is CATSGGRTSGGETQYF. CDR3 in DNA: TGTGCCACCAGCGGGGGTCGGACTAGCGGAGGGGAGACCCAGTACTTC.

The sample holds many counts of this clonotype. The chain links TRBV3-1 to TRBJ1-1; D not certain. V lost 2 bases and J 3 bases, leaving 7 bases between the germline ends. Germline values: CDR1 LGHDT, CDR2 YNNKEL (reference sequence). The CDR3 runs 13 residues. The CDR3 is CASSQLGDTEAFF. The CDR3 region has the DNA TGTGCCAGCAGCCAACTCGGAGACACTGAAGCTTTCTTT.

The sample holds a few counts of this clonotype. The chain recombines TRBV5-1 with TRBJ1-6; no definite D call. The CDR3 length is 16 residues. Germline V lookup: CDR1 SGHRS, CDR2 YFSETQ. Trimming shortened V by 0 bases and J by 4 bases, and 11 bases separated the two germline ends. The DNA for the CDR3 is TGCGCCAGCAGCTTGGATGGAGCCGGGTATAATTCACCCCTCCACTTT. Translation gives CASSLDGAGYNSPLHF.

This chain joins TRBV10-3 and TRBJ2-2, with TRBD1 identical over 9 bases. This CDR3 is built from 15 residues. Germline assignment: CDR1 ENHRY and CDR2 SYGVKD. V lost 10 bases and J lost 2; bases outside the gene matches: 8. CDR3 protein: CATTGGKGNTGELFF. As DNA, the CDR3 is TGTGCCACCACAGGGGGCAAAGGAAACACCGGGGAGCTGTTTTTT.

This chain joins TRBV30 and TRBJ1-2; 10 bases match TRBD1. The CDR3 runs 14 residues. The V gene end was trimmed by 3 bases and the J gene end by 8 bases; junction bases not matched to a gene: 9. CDR1 GTSNPN and CDR2 SVGIG come from the germline V gene (reference sequence). The CDR3 nucleotides are TGTGCCTGGAGCTTCCGGGACAGGGGATTGGGCTACACCTTC. Residues: CAWSFRDRGLGYTF. The full variable domain, completed using reference TRBV30 and TRBJ1-2, is SQTIHQWPATLVQPVGSPLSLECTVEGTSNPNLYWYRQAAGRGLQLLFYSVGIGQISSEVPQNLSASRPQDRQFILSSKKLLLSDSGFYLCAWSFRDRGLGYTFGSGTRLTVV.

The CDR3 protein is CASSLDRAANEKLFF. The CDR3 nucleotides are TGTGCCAGCAGCTTAGACCGGGCAGCTAATGAAAAACTGTTTTTT. The chain is built from TRBV7-6 and TRBJ1-4; D call uncertain. The CDR3 contains 15 residues. Germline V CDR1 and CDR2: SGHVS, FNYEAQ. The ends were cut back, 1 base at V and 3 bases at J, with 9 bases in the middle.

This clonotype has at least ten counts. The chain links TRBV7-3 to TRBJ1-1, with TRBD1 identical over 10 bases. The germline V gene has CDR1 SGHTA and CDR2 FQGTGA. Trimming cost V 3 bases and J 5 bases; bases outside gene matches: 6. This CDR3 contains 15 residues. The CDR3 loop is CASSLRDRGRTEAFF. The DNA for the CDR3 is TGTGCCAGCAGCTTGCGGGACAGGGGTCGAACTGAAGCTTTCTTT.

This clonotype was seen at least ten times. The chain carries TRBV11-1 and TRBJ2-5, with D hard to call. CDR1 is SGHAT, CDR2 FQDESV, per germline (reference sequence). This CDR3 is 12 amino acids long. V lost 8 bases to trimming and J lost 1 base, with 8 bases between them. CDR3 bases: TGTGCCAGCCCACAACTCCAAGAGACCCAGTACTTC. It specifies CASPQLQETQYF.

The CDR3 DNA is TGTGCCAGCAGTTACGGTCAAGCGGCGGGAGAAAATCAAGAGACCCAGTACTTC. Protein sequence: CASSYGQAAGENQETQYF. V gene TRBV6-2 or TRBV6-3 combines with J gene TRBJ2-5, with 7 bases aligning to TRBD2. This CDR3 has 18 residues. V was clipped by 2 bases and J by 2 bases; unmatched bases: 14. The germline gives CDR1 MNHEY, CDR2 SVGEGT.

This clonotype was counted many times. The CDR3 region is CASSGQGFDSPLHF. The CDR3, as DNA: TGTGCCAGCAGTGGACAGGGGTTTGATTCACCCCTCCACTTT. This rearrangement joins TRBV2 to TRBJ1-6, with 8 bases matching TRBD1. V lost 4 bases and J lost 8; bases outside the gene matches: 4. This CDR3 region has 14 residues. CDR1 SNHLY and CDR2 FYNNEI come from the germline V gene.

In this sample, this clonotype turned up once. The chain joins TRBV20-1 to TRBJ2-7; no definite D call. Germline V gene data show CDR1 as DFQATT and CDR2 as SNEGSKA (reference sequence). V was trimmed by 2 bases and J by 0 bases, leaving 11 bases between them. The length of the CDR3 is 14 residues. In DNA form, the CDR3 reads TGCAGTGCTAGATTACCAAGGAGCTCCTACGAGCAGTACTTC. Protein product: CSARLPRSSYEQYF.